The 27 T cell receptor beta chains given below trace back to one sample, sequenced in a study of T cell repertoires in cytomegalovirus infection. TCRdb processed the reads anew with MiXCR; each CDR3 protein has one entry. Among nearly 550,000 distinct CDR3 sequences listed, more than 15% were seen once. The sample comprised CD8+ T cells from PBMCs. The source of these receptors is a human donor in good health (CMV status not recorded). Some clones in this sample may be carry-over from other donors' samples.

The V gene is TRBV11-2, the J gene TRBJ1-1; possible D gene TRBD1, 6 bases. Trimming removed 1 base from V and 1 base from J, with 10 bases in between. The CDR3 runs to 15 residues. Germline assignment: CDR1 SGHAT and CDR2 FQNNGV. This CDR3 is CASSLARGRNTEAFF. In DNA form, the CDR3 reads TGTGCCAGCAGCTTAGCACGGGGGCGGAACACTGAAGCTTTCTTT.

The chain employs TRBV9 and TRBJ1-2, with D tentatively TRBD1 (5 bases). The CDR3 is 14 residues long. Germline CDR1 reads SGDLS; CDR2 reads YYNGEE. V was trimmed by 3 bases and J by 5 bases, leaving 14 bases between them. CDR3 nucleotides: TGTGCCAGCAGCGCCGGGACGGCGATTTATGGCTACACCTTC. Translation: CASSAGTAIYGYTF.

This clonotype appeared a few times. The V gene is TRBV18, the J gene TRBJ1-1; 9 bases map to TRBD1. CDR3 length equals 14 residues. Germline V lookup: CDR1 KGHSH, CDR2 LQKENI. The V gene end was trimmed by 4 bases and the J gene end by 6 bases; junction bases not matched to a gene: 6. In DNA form, the CDR3 reads TGTGCCAGCTCACGGACAGGGGAGTGGCCTGAAGCTTTCTTT. Its protein product is CASSRTGEWPEAFF.

This clonotype was found many times. This sequence joins TRBV27 and TRBJ1-2, with D maybe TRBD1 (5 bases). Germline V lookup: CDR1 MNHEY, CDR2 SMNVEV (reference sequence). The CDR3 is 14 amino acids. Between the trimmed V and J ends, which lost 8 bases and 5 bases, there was a span of 18 bases. The CDR3 nucleotides are TGTGCCAGCGCCTGGAGGGGCGGTTTTTATGGCTACACCTTC. This sequence encodes CASAWRGGFYGYTF.

This clonotype was seen repeatedly, ten times or more. The chain combines TRBV7-6 with TRBJ1-4; 7 bases are a match to TRBD1. V shed 5 bases and J 2 bases; nucleotides not matched to a gene: 2. CDR1 is SGHVS and CDR2 is FNYEAQ in the germline V gene. The CDR3 runs to 14 residues. The CDR3 here is CASSQTGTNEKLFF. The CDR3, as DNA: TGTGCCAGCAGCCAGACAGGGACTAATGAAAAACTGTTTTTT.

There are many counts of this clonotype. V usage is TRBV4-1 and J usage is TRBJ2-7; D gene ambiguous. Trimming took off 0 bases at V and 6 bases at J, with 6 bases between the two ends. The CDR3 length is 12 residues. Germline V gene data show CDR1 as MGHRA and CDR2 as YSYEKL. The CDR3 DNA is TGCGCCAGCAGCCAAGATCGGAGCGAGCAGTACTTC. Translation: CASSQDRSEQYF.

This clonotype was seen just once. The CDR3 sequence is CASSPSHGESNQPQHF. In DNA, the CDR3 is TGTGCCAGCAGTCCCTCACATGGTGAAAGCAATCAGCCCCAGCATTTT. The V call is TRBV27, the J call TRBJ1-5; D call uncertain. The V end was cut by 5 bases, the J end by 1 base, with 15 bases between. This CDR3 region has 16 residues. The V gene's germline CDR1 is MNHEY and CDR2 SMNVEV (reference sequence).

This clonotype was counted only a few times. V is TRBV28 and J is TRBJ2-3, with TRBD1 identical over 7 bases. The CDR3 totals 15 residues. The trim removed 3 bases at V and 0 bases at J, leaving 3 bases unmatched. The germline V gene has CDR1 MDHEN and CDR2 SYDVKM. For the CDR3, the DNA is TGTGCCAGCAGTTTGGGGGACAGAAGCACAGATACGCAGTATTTT. Translating gives CASSLGDRSTDTQYF.

In the case of this clonotype: A single base separates this from a much larger clone, so it may be a read error. V and J are TRBV19 and TRBJ2-7; D possibly corresponds to TRBD2 (6 bases). Germline-derived CDR1 and CDR2 are LNHDA and SQIVND (reference sequence). The length of the CDR3 is 15 residues. The CDR3 reads CARSIGGGFSYEQYF. In DNA, the CDR3 is TGTGCCCGTAGTATCGGGGGAGGATTCTCCTACGAGCAGTACTTC. The full variable domain, with the rest looked up from reference TRBV19 and TRBJ2-7, is DGGITQSPKYLFRKEGQNVTLSCEQNLNHDAMYWYRQDPGQGLRLIYYSQIVNDFQKGDIAEGYSVSREKKESFPLTVTSAQKNPTAFYLCARSIGGGFSYEQYFGPGTRLTVT.

There are a few counts of this clonotype. This rearrangement joins TRBV5-1 to TRBJ2-1; 12 nucleotides agree with TRBD2. Germline CDR1 SGHRS, CDR2 YFSETQ. V lost 7 bases and J lost 8; bases outside the gene matches: 13. This CDR3 region has 16 residues. CDR3 nucleotides: TGCGCCAGCGGGGAGACTAGCGGGAGAGGTCAATATGAGCAGTTCTTC. Translation gives CASGETSGRGQYEQFF. The full variable domain, in which reference TRBV5-1 and TRBJ2-1 provide the parts outside the CDR3, is KAGVTQTPRYLIKTRGQQVTLSCSPISGHRSVSWYQQTPGQGLQFLFEYFSETQRNKGNFPGRFSGRQFSNSRSEMNVSTLELGDSALYLCASGETSGRGQYEQFFGPGTRLTVL.

This clonotype was counted ten times or more. V and J are TRBV20-1 and TRBJ2-7, with 13 positions matching TRBD2. This CDR3 contains 18 residues. Per germline, CDR1 DFQATT and CDR2 SNEGSKA (reference sequence). J was trimmed by 1 base and V by 0 bases; bases with no gene match: 9. In DNA, the CDR3 is TGCAGTGCTAGAGATGTAGGACTAGCGGGAGTTTCTTCCTACGAGCAGTACTTC. Translated, it gives CSARDVGLAGVSSYEQYF.

The sample holds many counts of this clonotype. The chain has TRBV7-8 and TRBJ2-1; D gene ambiguous. The CDR3 is made up of 12 amino acids. CDR1 and CDR2 from the germline V gene are SGHVS and FQNEAQ. V lost 8 bases to trimming and J lost 7 bases, with 12 bases between them. CDR3 residues: CASAVGPNEQFF. CDR3 nucleotide sequence: TGTGCCAGCGCCGTAGGGCCGAATGAGCAGTTCTTC.

This clonotype was picked up a small number of times. The chain is built from TRBV13 and TRBJ1-2, with 7 nucleotides matching TRBD1. Germline V gene lookup returns CDR1 PRHDT and CDR2 FYEKMQ (reference sequence). V was pared by 5 bases and J by 3 bases, with 9 bases of the junction left unmatched. This CDR3 contains 15 residues. In DNA form, the CDR3 reads TGTGCCAGCAGCCCGATGGTACAGGGGTACTATGGCTACACCTTC. Protein: CASSPMVQGYYGYTF.

In this sample, this clonotype turned up many times. As DNA, the CDR3 is TGTGCCAGCAGTTACGAGGGGGGCACCGGGGAGCTGTTTTTT. Translation gives CASSYEGGTGELFF. The chain employs TRBV6-5 and TRBJ2-2; D possibly matches TRBD1 or TRBD2 (6 bases each). CDR3 size: 14 residues. With 2 bases removed from V and 4 bases from J, the gap between germline ends came to 8 bases. Germline V gene data show CDR1 as MNHEY and CDR2 as SVGAGI.

This clonotype was detected only a few times. The chain has TRBV6-2 or TRBV6-3 and TRBJ2-7; no reliable D call. Trimming cost V 4 bases and J 2 bases, with 15 bases left between them. The CDR3 consists of 15 residues. In germline, CDR1 is MNHEY, CDR2 SVGEGT. The CDR3: CASSSFRQGPYEQYF. CDR3 DNA sequence: TGTGCCAGCAGTTCCTTCCGACAAGGGCCCTACGAGCAGTACTTC.

Only a few counts were recorded for this clonotype. The gene calls are TRBV24-1 and TRBJ2-3; TRBD2 matches 13 bases. The V and J ends lost 5 bases and 5 bases, in that order; junction bases with no gene match: 9. This CDR3 is 17 amino acids long. CDR1 and CDR2 from the germline V gene are KGHDR and SFDVKD. Written as DNA, the CDR3 is TGTGCCACCAGTGCCAGAGGACTAGCGGGGGAAGTAGATACGCAGTATTTT. This sequence encodes CATSARGLAGEVDTQYF.

In the case of this clonotype: This sequence may be a read error, since a much larger clone differs from it by one base. V gene TRBV27 combines with J gene TRBJ1-2; D uncertain. The germline gives CDR1 MNHEY, CDR2 SMNVEV (reference sequence). CDR3 size: 17 residues. The CDR3, as DNA: TGTGCCAGCAGTTTACAATGGGAAGGGATAGCTAACTATGTCTACACCTTC. Its protein is CASSLQWEGIANYVYTF.

This clonotype was detected ten times or more. The V and J genes are TRBV11-2 and TRBJ2-3, with 13 bases fitting TRBD2. Germline V gene data show CDR1 as SGHAT and CDR2 as FQNNGV. This CDR3 has 18 amino acids. V shed 4 bases, J shed 1 base, and the junction held 8 bases outside the gene matches. The CDR3 region has the DNA TGTGCCAGCAGCTACTACCGGACTAGCGGGGGCCGCACAGATACGCAGTATTTT. It is translated as CASSYYRTSGGRTDTQYF.

The sample holds many counts of this clonotype. The chain is built from TRBV2 and TRBJ2-7, with a possible D match to TRBD1 (5 bases). The CDR3 totals 13 residues. The V end lost 0 bases, the J end lost 6 bases, and 9 bases lay between the germline ends. Germline assignment: CDR1 SNHLY and CDR2 FYNNEI. CDR3 nucleotide sequence: TGTGCCAGCAGTGAAGCGCAGGGCCTCGAGCAGTACTTC. It specifies CASSEAQGLEQYF.

Many counts were recorded for this clonotype. CDR3 bases: TGCGCCAGCAGCCAAGATAGTAGTTTCAATGAGCAGTTCTTC. It codes for CASSQDSSFNEQFF. The genes are TRBV4-1 and TRBJ2-1; the D is unclear. Germline CDR1 is MGHRA and CDR2 is YSYEKL. The CDR3 runs 14 residues. With 0 bases removed from V and 6 bases from J, the gap between germline ends came to 9 bases.

This clonotype came up a few times. The rearrangement links TRBV10-3 to TRBJ2-1; 16 nucleotides agree with TRBD2. V gave up 5 bases and J gave up 7 bases; unmatched junction bases: 14. Looked up from germline, CDR1 is ENHRY and CDR2 is SYGVKD. This CDR3 has 19 amino acids. CDR3 in DNA: TGTGCCATCAGTACCCCGGGACTAGCGGGAGGGGGGGCGGGGAATGAGCAGTTCTTC. Residues: CAISTPGLAGGGAGNEQFF.

The genes are TRBV14 and TRBJ1-4, with TRBD1 matching 8 bases. The length of the CDR3 is 16 residues. CDR1 and CDR2 from the germline V gene are SGHDN and FVKESK. Trimming at V came to 0 bases and at J to 8 bases, leaving 8 bases not matched to a gene. The CDR3 coding sequence is TGTGCCAGCAGCCAAGATTGGACAGGGCCCAACGAAAAACTGTTTTTT. Its protein product is CASSQDWTGPNEKLFF.

The chain recombines TRBV19 with TRBJ1-5, with a weak D call TRBD1 (6 bases). Germline CDR1 and CDR2: LNHDA and SQIVND (reference sequence). Trimming took off 5 bases at V and 0 bases at J, with 11 bases between the two ends. This CDR3 is built from 15 residues. CDR3 loop: CASSPGDGSNQPQHF. The CDR3 coding sequence is TGTGCCAGTAGTCCAGGGGACGGTAGCAATCAGCCCCAGCATTTT.

This clonotype has more than one count but fewer than ten. V gene TRBV10-3 combines with J gene TRBJ1-1; no clear D gene. The CDR3 contains 13 residues. Germline CDR1 ENHRY, CDR2 SYGVKD. V dropped 11 bases and J dropped 2 bases, with 15 bases sitting between them. The CDR3 protein is CASSWFSNTEAFF. The CDR3 DNA reads as TGTGCCTCATCATGGTTTAGCAACACTGAAGCTTTCTTT.

Many counts were recorded for this clonotype. J is TRBJ2-2 and V is TRBV19; D is ambiguous. V dropped 5 bases and J dropped 0 bases, with 22 bases sitting between them. The CDR3 runs 19 residues. The germline CDR1 and CDR2 sequences are LNHDA and SQIVND (reference sequence). The CDR3 reads CASSYGPSAPFANTGELFF. In nucleotides, the CDR3 is TGTGCCAGTAGTTACGGACCCTCCGCCCCGTTCGCGAACACCGGGGAGCTGTTTTTT.

The chain employs TRBV29-1 and TRBJ2-3, with 11 bases fitting TRBD2. The CDR3 contains 16 residues. Germline loops: CDR1 SQVTM, CDR2 ANQGSEA. V was clipped by 4 bases and J by 4 bases; unmatched bases: 10. The CDR3 region has the DNA TGCAGCGTTGTGAGGGTTAGCGGGAGGGCCGCAGATACGCAGTATTTT. Translation: CSVVRVSGRAADTQYF.

Many counts were recorded for this clonotype. The chain employs TRBV27 and TRBJ2-7; no clear D gene. Germline CDR1 is MNHEY and CDR2 is SMNVEV (reference sequence). The CDR3 covers 14 residues. Trimming shortened V by 8 bases and J by 4 bases, and 18 bases separated the two germline ends. As DNA, the CDR3 is TGTGCCAGCCAGACCGTAGTCGGCGATTACGAGCAGTACTTC. The encoded protein is CASQTVVGDYEQYF.